Listed below are T cell receptor beta chains from one sample, sequenced in a study of blood T cell repertoires in COVID-19. Profiling relied on immunoSEQ multiplex PCR, and the TCRdb table lists in-frame clones only, not all of them. In the table there are more than 250,000 clones, approximately 90% of which are singletons. Sequenced material: peripheral blood. These receptor sequences come from a man aged 18 to 30 with active or convalescent COVID-19. CDR3s include the opening cysteine and the closing phenylalanine or tryptophan. Fields, in order: J gene, D gene, clone size, V gene, CDR3 DNA, CDR3 protein. A D gene is named only where the DNA matches it firmly. A clone size is listed for some rows: how often the clone was seen (once, few, many), or a class if it is expanded.

TRBJ2-3 TRBD2 NA TRBV11-2 TGTGCCAGCAGCTTAGAGCGGGGGTACACAGATACGCAGTATTTT CASSLERGYTDTQYF
TRBJ2-7 TRBD2 NA TRBV3-1/TRBV3-2 TGTCCCCGCCGGGGGGCGGGGGGGGACTACGAGCAGTACTTC CPRRGAGGDYEQYF
TRBJ1-6 NA NA TRBV28 TGTGCCAGCAGTCCCGGGGGCTCCTATAATTCACCCCTCCACTTT CASSPGGSYNSPLHF
TRBJ2-3 NA NA TRBV11-2 TGTGCCAGCAGCTTCCCCGGGGCAGATACGCAGTATTTT CASSFPGADTQYF
TRBJ2-7 TRBD1 NA TRBV6-5 TGTGCCAGCACCCTAAGGACAGGGAAGCCCTACGAGCAGTACTTC CASTLRTGKPYEQYF
TRBJ1-3 NA NA TRBV19 TGTGCCAGTAGTATGGGACACACCAGCTCTGGAAACACCATATATTTT CASSMGHTSSGNTIYF
TRBJ1-2 NA NA TRBV18 TGTGCCAGCTCACTTGCGGCCATTCTTGAATATGGCTACACCTTC CASSLAAILEYGYTF
TRBJ2-1 TRBD1 NA TRBV4-1 TGCGCCAGCAGCCAAGAACAGGGGGCCTTTGATGAGCAGTTCTTC CASSQEQGAFDEQFF
TRBJ1-1 NA NA TRBV29-1 TGCAGCGTTTCCCAGGGAGGGGACACTGAAGCTTTCTTT CSVSQGGDTEAFF
TRBJ2-2 NA NA TRBV6-2/TRBV6-3 TGTGCCAGCAGTAACCTACAGGTCACCGGGGAGCTGTTTTTT CASSNLQVTGELFF
TRBJ2-3 TRBD2 NA TRBV7-2 TGTGCCAGCAGCTTGAATGGTCTAGCGGGAGGGTACACAGATACGCAGTATTTT CASSLNGLAGGYTDTQYF
TRBJ2-4 TRBD2 NA TRBV18 TGTGCCAGCTCAGGGGTGAATAGCGGGGAAAACATTCAGTACTTC CASSGVNSGENIQYF
TRBJ1-2 NA NA TRBV6-5 TGTGCCAGCAGTTGGCGGGGGGACTATGGCTACACCTTC CASSWRGDYGYTF
TRBJ2-7 TRBD2 NA TRBV5-5 TGTGCCAGCAGCCCCTCGACTAGCGGGAGTAACGAGCAGTACTTC CASSPSTSGSNEQYF
TRBJ1-1 TRBD1 NA TRBV6-2/TRBV6-3 TGTGCCAGCAGTTCCCGACAGGGCCTCAACACTGAAGCTTTCTTT CASSSRQGLNTEAFF
TRBJ2-4 NA NA TRBV12-3/TRBV12-4 TGTGCCAGCGGGACAGCGCGGGGTGACATTCAGTACTTC CASGTARGDIQYF
TRBJ1-4 NA NA TRBV18 TGTGCCAGCTCCCCCGGATCTAGGGGTGAAAAACTGTTTTTT CASSPGSRGEKLFF
TRBJ1-1 TRBD1 NA TRBV7-3 TGTGCCAGCAGCTTAGCTGACAGGGGGGCCATGAACACTGAAGCTTTCTTT CASSLADRGAMNTEAFF
TRBJ1-6 NA NA TRBV25-1 TGTGCCAGCAGTGACAGCCTAGCCGATAATTCACCCCTCCACTTT CASSDSLADNSPLHF
TRBJ2-3 NA NA TRBV4-2 TGTGCCAGCAGCCAAGCTTTTCAAGGACAGCGGGACACAGATACGCAGTATTTT CASSQAFQGQRDTDTQYF
TRBJ2-1 NA many TRBV5-4 TGTGCCAGCAGTGATCCCTTGAGCTCCTACAATGAGCAGTTCTTC CASSDPLSSYNEQFF
TRBJ1-3 NA NA TRBV15 TGTGCCACCAGCAGAAGAGGGGGCTCTGGAAACACCATATATTTT CATSRRGGSGNTIYF
TRBJ1-2 TRBD1 NA TRBV2 TGTGCCAGCAGTCAAGCGACAGGGATAGGCTATGGCTACACCTTC CASSQATGIGYGYTF
TRBJ1-2 TRBD1 once TRBV27 TGTGCCAGCAGTAACCTGGACAGGCGGTTTGGCTACACCTTC CASSNLDRRFGYTF
TRBJ2-7 TRBD1 NA TRBV10-3 TGTGCCATCAGCAACCGGGACAGTACGATCCACGAGCAGTACTTC CAISNRDSTIHEQYF
TRBJ2-2 TRBD2 NA TRBV12-5 TGTGCTAGTGGTTCCCTCCTCGGGGGCGGGAGGGTCTATGCGAACACCGGGGAGCTGTTTTTT CASGSLLGGGRVYANTGELFF
TRBJ2-7 TRBD1 NA TRBV6-5 TGTGCCAGCAGTTACGATTCGGGACAGGCTCTCTACGAGCAGTACTTC CASSYDSGQALYEQYF
TRBJ1-6 NA NA TRBV30 TGTGCCTGGAAAGTGGGCAGCCTGGTTTCACCCCTCCACTTT CAWKVGSLVSPLHF
TRBJ2-5 TRBD2 NA TRBV10-3 TGTGCCATCAGGGGACTAGCGGGGGAAGAGACCCAGTACTTC CAIRGLAGEETQYF
TRBJ2-2 TRBD1 NA TRBV24-1 TGTGCCACCAGTGATCCTCCCGGGACAGGGAGCAGGGGGGAGCTGTTTTTT CATSDPPGTGSRGELFF
TRBJ2-7 TRBD1 NA TRBV4-2 TGTGCCAGCAGCCTAAGACAGGGCTCCTACGAGCAGTACTTC CASSLRQGSYEQYF
TRBJ2-5 TRBD2 few TRBV3-1/TRBV3-2 TGTGCCAGCAGCCAAGAAATTGCTAGCGGGTACCAAGAGACCCAGTACTTC CASSQEIASGYQETQYF
TRBJ1-2 TRBD1 NA TRBV5-1 TGCGCCAGCAGCTTGGGTCGGGACAGCACTTATGGCTACACCTTC CASSLGRDSTYGYTF
TRBJ2-2 TRBD2 NA TRBV10-3 TGTGCCATCCGTCGGCAGCGGGATACCGGGGAGCTGTTTTTT CAIRRQRDTGELFF
TRBJ2-7 TRBD2 NA TRBV19 TGTGCCAGTAGTACGCCTTTAGCGGGAAGTAACGAGCAGTACTTC CASSTPLAGSNEQYF
TRBJ1-4 NA NA TRBV10-3 TGTGCCATCAGTGAGTCGTCGGGGGATGAAAAACTGTTTTTT CAISESSGDEKLFF
TRBJ2-4 NA many TRBV5-4 TGTGCCAGCAGATTCGGTTTAGCCAAAAACATTCAGTACTTC CASRFGLAKNIQYF
TRBJ2-1 TRBD1 NA TRBV28 TGTGCCAGCAGTTTAAGTGGACAGGGGCATGAGCAGTTCTTC CASSLSGQGHEQFF
TRBJ2-1 NA few TRBV12-3/TRBV12-4 TGTGCATCATTCGTTGGGGGCAAGCAGTTCTTC CASFVGGKQFF
TRBJ2-1 TRBD2 NA TRBV5-6 TGTGCCAGCAGCGGGGGACTAGCGGGGAAAAGCTCCTACAATGAGCAGTTCTTC CASSGGLAGKSSYNEQFF
TRBJ1-4 NA NA TRBV28 TGTGCCAGCAGTATCCGGGTTTATGAAAAACTGTTTTTT CASSIRVYEKLFF
TRBJ2-2 TRBD2 NA TRBV4-2 TGTGCCAGCAGCCAAGTAAAGGGTCTAGATAGGACTAGCGAGAACACCGGGGAGCTGTTTTTT CASSQVKGLDRTSENTGELFF
TRBJ1-2 NA once TRBV19 TGTGCCAGTAGTTACCTGGGCCTAAAGAGCTACACCTTC CASSYLGLKSYTF
TRBJ1-4 TRBD1 NA TRBV5-8 TGTGCCAGCAAACCCCGGGACAGGGCTGAAAAACTGTTTTTT CASKPRDRAEKLFF
TRBJ2-7 TRBD1 NA TRBV27 TGTGCCAGCAGTTGGGGGGCGGGACAGGCCTACGAGCAGTACTTC CASSWGAGQAYEQYF
TRBJ1-2 TRBD1 NA TRBV2 TGTGCCAGCATGGGGACAGGGCTTGGCTACACCTTC CASMGTGLGYTF
TRBJ2-2 TRBD1 NA TRBV4-1 TGCGCCAGCTTACAGGGGTCCGGGGAGCTGTTTTTT CASLQGSGELFF
TRBJ1-4 NA NA TRBV7-6 TGTGCCAGCAGCTTAGCACGAGCAACTAATGAAAAACTGTTTTTT CASSLARATNEKLFF
TRBJ2-3 NA NA TRBV2 TGTGCCAGCAGTGAAACGGGAGATACGCAGTATTTT CASSETGDTQYF
TRBJ1-2 NA NA TRBV6-4 TGTGCCAGCAGTGACCCTCGCGACAGGAAGGTTTCCTATGGCTACACCTTC CASSDPRDRKVSYGYTF
TRBJ2-5 NA NA TRBV24-1 TGTGCCACCAGTAAGAGGGGTGGGGGGACGGAGACCCAGTACTTC CATSKRGGGTETQYF
TRBJ1-2 NA NA TRBV6-1 TGTGCCAGCCGTGGGGCCAATATGGGCTACACCTTC CASRGANMGYTF
TRBJ1-2 NA NA TRBV12-3/TRBV12-4 TGTGCCAGCAGTTCCAGGTTGGACTATGGCTACACCTTC CASSSRLDYGYTF
TRBJ2-1 TRBD2 once TRBV6-2/TRBV6-3 TGTGCCAGCAGTACGTGGACTAGCGGGACTTACAATGAGCAGTTCTTC CASSTWTSGTYNEQFF
TRBJ1-2 TRBD1 NA TRBV28 TGTGCCAGCAGTTCCCTCGACAGGGGGGATGGCTACACCTTC CASSSLDRGDGYTF